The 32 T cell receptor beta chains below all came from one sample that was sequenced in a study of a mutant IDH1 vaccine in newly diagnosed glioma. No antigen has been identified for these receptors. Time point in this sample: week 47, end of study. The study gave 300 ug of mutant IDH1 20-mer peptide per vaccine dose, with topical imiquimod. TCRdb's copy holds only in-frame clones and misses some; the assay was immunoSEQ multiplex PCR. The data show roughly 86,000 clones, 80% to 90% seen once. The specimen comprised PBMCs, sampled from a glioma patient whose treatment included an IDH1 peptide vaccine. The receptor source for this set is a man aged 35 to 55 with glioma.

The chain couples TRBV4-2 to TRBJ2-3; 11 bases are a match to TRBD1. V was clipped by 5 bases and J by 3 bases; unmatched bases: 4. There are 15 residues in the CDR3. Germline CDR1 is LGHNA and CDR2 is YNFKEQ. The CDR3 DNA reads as TGTGCCAGCAGCTTCCGGGACAGGGGGACAGATACGCAGTATTTT. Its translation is CASSFRDRGTDTQYF.

DNA for the CDR3: TGTGCCAGCAGGCCCCCGGGCGGGATCTACGAGCAGTACTTC. Protein: CASRPPGGIYEQYF. V and J are TRBV6-5 and TRBJ2-7, with TRBD2 as a possible D gene (6 bases). This CDR3 contains 14 residues. V lost 6 bases and J lost 3, with 15 bases in between. Germline V gene data show CDR1 as MNHEY and CDR2 as SVGAGI.

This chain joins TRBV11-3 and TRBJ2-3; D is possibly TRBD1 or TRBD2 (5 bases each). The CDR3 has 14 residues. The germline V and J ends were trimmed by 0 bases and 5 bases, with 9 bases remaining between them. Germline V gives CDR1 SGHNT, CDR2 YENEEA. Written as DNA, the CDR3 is TGTGCCAGCAGCTTAGAGGGGGTGGAAGATACGCAGTATTTT. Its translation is CASSLEGVEDTQYF.

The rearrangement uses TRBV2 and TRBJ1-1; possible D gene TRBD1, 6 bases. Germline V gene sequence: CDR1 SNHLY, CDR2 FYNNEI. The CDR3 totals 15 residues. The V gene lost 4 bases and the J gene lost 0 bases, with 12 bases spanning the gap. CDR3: CASSAYRAMNTEAFF. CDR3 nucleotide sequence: TGTGCCAGCAGTGCATACAGGGCCATGAACACTGAAGCTTTCTTT. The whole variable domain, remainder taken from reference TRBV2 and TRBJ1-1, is EPEVTQTPSHQVTQMGQEVILRCVPISNHLYFYWYRQILGQKVEFLVSFYNNEISEKSEIFDDQFSVERPDGSNFTLKIRSTKLEDSAMYFCASSAYRAMNTEAFFGQGTRLTVV.

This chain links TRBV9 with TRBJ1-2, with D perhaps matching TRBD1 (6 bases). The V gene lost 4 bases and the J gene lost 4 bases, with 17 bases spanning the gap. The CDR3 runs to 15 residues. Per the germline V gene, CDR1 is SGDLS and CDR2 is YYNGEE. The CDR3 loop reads CASSPRAGASYGYTF. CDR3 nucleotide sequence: TGTGCCAGCAGCCCCCGAGCGGGGGCGAGCTATGGCTACACCTTC.

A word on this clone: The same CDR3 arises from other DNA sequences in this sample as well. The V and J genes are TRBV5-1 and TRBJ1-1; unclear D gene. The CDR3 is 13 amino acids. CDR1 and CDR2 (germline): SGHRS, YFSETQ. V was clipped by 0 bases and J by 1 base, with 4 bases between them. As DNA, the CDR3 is TGCGCCAGCAGCTTGGTACCGAACACTGAAGCTTTCTTT. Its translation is CASSLVPNTEAFF. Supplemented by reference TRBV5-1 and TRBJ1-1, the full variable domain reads KAGVTQTPRYLIKTRGQQVTLSCSPISGHRSVSWYQQTPGQGLQFLFEYFSETQRNKGNFPGRFSGRQFSNSRSEMNVSTLELGDSALYLCASSLVPNTEAFFGQGTRLTVV.

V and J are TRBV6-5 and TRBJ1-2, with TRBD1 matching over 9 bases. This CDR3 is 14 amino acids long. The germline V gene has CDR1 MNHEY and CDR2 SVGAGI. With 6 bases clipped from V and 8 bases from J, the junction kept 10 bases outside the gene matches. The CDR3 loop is CASRGSGQGSGYTF. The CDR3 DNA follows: TGTGCCAGCAGGGGGTCGGGACAGGGTAGCGGCTACACCTTC.

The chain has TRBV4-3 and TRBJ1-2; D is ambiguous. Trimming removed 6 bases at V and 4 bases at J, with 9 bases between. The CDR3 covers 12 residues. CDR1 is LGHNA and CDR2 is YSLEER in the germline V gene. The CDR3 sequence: CASSRASYGYTF. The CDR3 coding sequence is TGCGCCAGCAGTAGGGCTTCCTATGGCTACACCTTC.

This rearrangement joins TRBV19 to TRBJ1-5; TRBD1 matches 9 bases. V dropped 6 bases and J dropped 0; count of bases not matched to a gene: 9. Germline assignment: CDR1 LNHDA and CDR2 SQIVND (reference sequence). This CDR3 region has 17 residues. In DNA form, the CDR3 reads TGTGCCAGTAGATCGACAGGGGGGGGATATAGCAATCAGCCCCAGCATTTT. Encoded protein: CASRSTGGGYSNQPQHF.

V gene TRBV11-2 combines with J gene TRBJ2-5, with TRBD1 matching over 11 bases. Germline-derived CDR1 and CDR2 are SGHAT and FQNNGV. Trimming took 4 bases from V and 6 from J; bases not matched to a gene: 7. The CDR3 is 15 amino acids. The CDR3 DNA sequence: TGTGCCAGCAGCTCGGGACAGGGGGGTATGCAGACCCAGTACTTC. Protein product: CASSSGQGGMQTQYF.

The CDR3 is CASSFNRHQETQYF. The DNA for the CDR3 is TGTGCCAGCAGCTTCAACAGGCACCAAGAGACCCAGTACTTC. The chain uses TRBV13 and TRBJ2-5; TRBD1 is a possible D gene (5 bases). CDR1 PRHDT and CDR2 FYEKMQ come from the germline V gene (reference sequence). Trimming took 3 bases from V and 0 from J, leaving 8 bases between them. The CDR3 spans 14 residues.

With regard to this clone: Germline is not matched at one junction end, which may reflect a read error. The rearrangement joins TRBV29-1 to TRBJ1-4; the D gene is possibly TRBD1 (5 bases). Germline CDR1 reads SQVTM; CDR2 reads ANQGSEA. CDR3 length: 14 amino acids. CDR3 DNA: TGCAGCGTTGTGGGACCGGGACGGAATGAAAAACTGCTTTTT. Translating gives CSVVGPGRNEKLLF.

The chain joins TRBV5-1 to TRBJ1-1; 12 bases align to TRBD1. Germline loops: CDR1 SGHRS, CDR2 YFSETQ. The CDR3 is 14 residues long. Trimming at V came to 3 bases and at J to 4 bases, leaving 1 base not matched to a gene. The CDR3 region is CASSSGQGATEAFF. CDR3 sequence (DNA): TGCGCCAGCAGCTCGGGACAGGGGGCCACTGAAGCTTTCTTT. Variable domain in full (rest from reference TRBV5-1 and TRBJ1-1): KAGVTQTPRYLIKTRGQQVTLSCSPISGHRSVSWYQQTPGQGLQFLFEYFSETQRNKGNFPGRFSGRQFSNSRSEMNVSTLELGDSALYLCASSSGQGATEAFFGQGTRLTVV.

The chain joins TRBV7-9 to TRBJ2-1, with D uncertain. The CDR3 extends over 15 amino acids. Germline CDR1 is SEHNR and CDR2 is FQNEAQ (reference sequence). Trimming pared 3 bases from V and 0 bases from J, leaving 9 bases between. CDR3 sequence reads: CASSFLQVSYNEQFF. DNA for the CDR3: TGTGCCAGCAGCTTTCTCCAGGTCTCCTACAATGAGCAGTTCTTC.

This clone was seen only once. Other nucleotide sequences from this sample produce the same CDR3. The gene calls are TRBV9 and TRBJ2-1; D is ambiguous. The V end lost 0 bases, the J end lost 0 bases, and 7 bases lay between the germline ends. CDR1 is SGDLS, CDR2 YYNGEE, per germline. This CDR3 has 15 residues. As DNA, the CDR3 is TGTGCCAGCAGCGTAGAACCCAGCTCCTACAATGAGCAGTTCTTC. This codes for CASSVEPSSYNEQFF.

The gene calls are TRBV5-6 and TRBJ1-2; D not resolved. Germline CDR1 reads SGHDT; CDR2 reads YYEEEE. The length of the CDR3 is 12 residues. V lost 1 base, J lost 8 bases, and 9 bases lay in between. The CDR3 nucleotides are TGTGCCAGCAGCTTGCCCGGGTACGGCTACACCTTC. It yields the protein CASSLPGYGYTF.

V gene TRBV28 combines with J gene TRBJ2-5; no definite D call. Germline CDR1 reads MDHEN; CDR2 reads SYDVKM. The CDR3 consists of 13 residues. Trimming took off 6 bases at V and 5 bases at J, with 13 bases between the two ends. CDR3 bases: TGTGCCAGCAGGGGCTCCGGCCGGGAGACCCAGTACTTC. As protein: CASRGSGRETQYF.

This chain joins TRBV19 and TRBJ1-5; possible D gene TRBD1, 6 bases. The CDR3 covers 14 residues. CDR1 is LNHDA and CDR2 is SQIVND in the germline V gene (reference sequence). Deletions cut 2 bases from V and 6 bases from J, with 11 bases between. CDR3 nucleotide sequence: TGTGCCAGTAGTATACCGGGGGCGCGTCAGCCCCAGCATTTT. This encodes CASSIPGARQPQHF. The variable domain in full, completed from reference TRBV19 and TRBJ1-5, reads DGGITQSPKYLFRKEGQNVTLSCEQNLNHDAMYWYRQDPGQGLRLIYYSQIVNDFQKGDIAEGYSVSREKKESFPLTVTSAQKNPTAFYLCASSIPGARQPQHFGDGTRLSIL.

This CDR3 reads CASSLGQGSSYEQYF. Here the CDR3 DNA reads TGTGCCAGCAGCTTGGGACAGGGGAGCTCCTACGAGCAGTACTTC. V usage is TRBV7-6 and J usage is TRBJ2-7; 10 nucleotides align to TRBD1. Germline values: CDR1 SGHVS, CDR2 FNYEAQ. The CDR3 runs 15 residues. The V and J ends lost 3 bases and 0 bases, in that order; junction bases with no gene match: 2.

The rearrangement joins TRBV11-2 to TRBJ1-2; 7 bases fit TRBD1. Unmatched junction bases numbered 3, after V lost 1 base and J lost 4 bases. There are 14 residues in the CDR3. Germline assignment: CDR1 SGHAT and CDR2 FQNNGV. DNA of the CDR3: TGTGCCAGCAGCTTAGTGACAGGGATCTATGGCTACACCTTC. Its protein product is CASSLVTGIYGYTF.

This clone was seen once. The DNA of the CDR3 is TGTGCCTGGATACAGCCCGGGGGGGAAAAACTGTTTTTT. Translation gives CAWIQPGGEKLFF. The gene calls are TRBV30 and TRBJ1-4; D perhaps matches TRBD1 (5 bases). With 4 bases removed from V and 8 bases from J, the gap between germline ends came to 14 bases. CDR3 size: 13 residues. Per the germline V gene, CDR1 is GTSNPN and CDR2 is SVGIG (reference sequence).

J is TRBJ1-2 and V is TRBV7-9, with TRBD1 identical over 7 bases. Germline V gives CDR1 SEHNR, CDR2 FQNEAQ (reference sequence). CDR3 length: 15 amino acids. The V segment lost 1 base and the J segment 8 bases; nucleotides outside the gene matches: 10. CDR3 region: CASSLGVEGARGYTF. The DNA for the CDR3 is TGTGCCAGCAGCTTAGGGGTGGAGGGGGCGCGAGGCTACACCTTC.

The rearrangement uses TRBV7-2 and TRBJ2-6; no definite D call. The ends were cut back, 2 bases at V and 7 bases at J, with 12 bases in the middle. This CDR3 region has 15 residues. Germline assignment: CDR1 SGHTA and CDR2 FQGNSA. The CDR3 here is CASSLKHANANVLTF. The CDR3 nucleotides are TGTGCCAGCAGCTTAAAACACGCAAACGCCAACGTCCTGACTTTC.

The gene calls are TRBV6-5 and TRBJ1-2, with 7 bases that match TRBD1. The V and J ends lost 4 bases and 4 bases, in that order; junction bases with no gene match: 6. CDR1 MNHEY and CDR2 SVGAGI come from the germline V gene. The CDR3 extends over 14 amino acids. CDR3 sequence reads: CASSSPGQIYGYTF. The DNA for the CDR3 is TGTGCCAGCAGTTCGCCGGGACAGATCTATGGCTACACCTTC.

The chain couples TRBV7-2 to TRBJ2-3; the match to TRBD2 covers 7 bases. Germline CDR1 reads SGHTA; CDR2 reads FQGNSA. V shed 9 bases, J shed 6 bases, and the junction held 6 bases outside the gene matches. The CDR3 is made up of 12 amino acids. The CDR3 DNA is TGTGCCAGTTCTAGCGGTCGGGATACGCAGTATTTT. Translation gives CASSSGRDTQYF. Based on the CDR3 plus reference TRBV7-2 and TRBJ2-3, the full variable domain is GAGVSQSPSNKVTEKGKDVELRCDPISGHTALYWYRQSLGQGLEFLIYFQGNSAPDKSGLPSDRFSAERTGGSVSTLTIQRTQQEDSAVYLCASSSGRDTQYFGPGTRLTVL.

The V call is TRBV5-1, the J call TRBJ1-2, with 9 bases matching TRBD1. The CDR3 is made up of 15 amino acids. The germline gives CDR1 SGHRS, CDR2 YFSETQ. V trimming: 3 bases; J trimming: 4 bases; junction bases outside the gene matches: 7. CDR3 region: CASSSGRDRAYGYTF. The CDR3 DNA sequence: TGCGCCAGCAGCTCGGGTCGGGACAGGGCCTATGGCTACACCTTC. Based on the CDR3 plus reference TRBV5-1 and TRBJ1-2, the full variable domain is KAGVTQTPRYLIKTRGQQVTLSCSPISGHRSVSWYQQTPGQGLQFLFEYFSETQRNKGNFPGRFSGRQFSNSRSEMNVSTLELGDSALYLCASSSGRDRAYGYTFGSGTRLTVV.

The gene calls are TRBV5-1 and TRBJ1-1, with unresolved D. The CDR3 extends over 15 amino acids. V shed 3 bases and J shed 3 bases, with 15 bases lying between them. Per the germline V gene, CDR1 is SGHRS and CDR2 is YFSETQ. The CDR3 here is CASSSALTLHTEAFF. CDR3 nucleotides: TGCGCCAGCAGCTCGGCCCTTACGCTTCACACTGAAGCTTTCTTT.

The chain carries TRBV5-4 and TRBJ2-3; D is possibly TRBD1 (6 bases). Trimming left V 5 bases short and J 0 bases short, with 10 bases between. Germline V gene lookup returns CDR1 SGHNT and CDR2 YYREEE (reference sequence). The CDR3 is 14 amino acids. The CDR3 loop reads CASRGAQSTDTQYF. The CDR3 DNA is TGTGCCAGCAGGGGGGCCCAGAGCACAGATACGCAGTATTTT. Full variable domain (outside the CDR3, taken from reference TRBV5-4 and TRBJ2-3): ETGVTQSPTHLIKTRGQQVTLRCSSQSGHNTVSWYQQALGQGPQFIFQYYREEENGRGNFPPRFSGLQFPNYSSELNVNALELDDSALYLCASRGAQSTDTQYFGPGTRLTVL.

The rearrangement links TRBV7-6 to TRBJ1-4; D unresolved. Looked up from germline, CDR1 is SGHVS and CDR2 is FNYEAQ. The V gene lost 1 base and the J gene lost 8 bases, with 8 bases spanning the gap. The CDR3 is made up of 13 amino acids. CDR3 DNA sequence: TGTGCCAGCAGCTTAGAGACCGGGGAAAAACTGTTTTTT. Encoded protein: CASSLETGEKLFF. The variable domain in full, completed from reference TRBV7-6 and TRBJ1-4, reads GAGVSQSPRYKVTKRGQDVALRCDPISGHVSLYWYRQALGQGPEFLTYFNYEAQQDKSGLPNDRFSAERPEGSISTLTIQRTEQRDSAMYRCASSLETGEKLFFGSGTQLSVL.

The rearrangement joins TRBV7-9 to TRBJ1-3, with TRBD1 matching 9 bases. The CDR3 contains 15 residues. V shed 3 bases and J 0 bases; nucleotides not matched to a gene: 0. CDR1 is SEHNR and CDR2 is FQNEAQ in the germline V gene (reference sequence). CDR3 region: CASSLTGGSGNTIYF. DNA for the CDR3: TGTGCCAGCAGCTTGACAGGGGGCTCTGGAAACACCATATATTTT. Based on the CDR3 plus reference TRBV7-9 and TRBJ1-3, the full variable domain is DTGVSQNPRHKITKRGQNVTFRCDPISEHNRLYWYRQTLGQGPEFLTYFQNEAQLEKSRLLSDRFSAERPKGSFSTLEIQRTEQGDSAMYLCASSLTGGSGNTIYFGEGSWLTVV.

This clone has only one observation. CDR3 residues: CASSLAQGVPYAFF. The CDR3 DNA reads TGTGCCAGCAGCTTAGCGCAAGGGGTCCCTTATGCTTTCTTT. V gene TRBV7-2 combines with J gene TRBJ1-1, with D possibly matching TRBD1 (5 bases). The germline gives CDR1 SGHTA, CDR2 FQGNSA. This CDR3 is built from 14 residues. Trimming shortened V by 0 bases and J by 11 bases, and 16 bases separated the two germline ends.

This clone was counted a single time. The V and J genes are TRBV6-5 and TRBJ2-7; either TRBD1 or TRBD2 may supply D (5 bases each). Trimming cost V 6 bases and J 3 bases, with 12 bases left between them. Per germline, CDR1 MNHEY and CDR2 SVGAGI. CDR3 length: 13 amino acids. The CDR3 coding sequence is TGTGCCAGCAGGAGGGGTATGTTCTACGAGCAGTACTTC. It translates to CASRRGMFYEQYF.